The present entry profiles one T cell receptor (beta chain) with its context. This sample was taken from a study of blood T cell repertoires in COVID-19. On the study more broadly: Specimens from acute and convalescent COVID-19 originated in the United States, Italy and Spain. From T cells, B-cell-depleted T cells, or PBMCs came the material, which was cDNA or gDNA.

Authors' data handling: Quantification of nucleated cells was approximated via reference gene primer amplification. Sequenced by immunoSEQ multiplex PCR; TCRdb stores in-frame clones only, minus some. V and J calls and clone size are as listed in that table; D and trimming were resolved from the DNA. The profile covers some 260,000 clones, with approximately 90% appearing a single time and around 0.98% taken by the ten largest. V shed 6 bases, J shed 4 bases, and the junction held 8 bases outside the gene matches. The CDR3 runs 16 residues. Germline V gene lookup returns CDR1 SNHLY and CDR2 FYNNEI. Sequencing used peripheral blood. The chain carries TRBV2 and TRBJ2-2; 10 nucleotides match TRBD1. This TCR was sampled from a woman aged 40 to 50 who had recovered from COVID-19. The CDR3 loop is CASRGTGVRSTGELFF. As DNA, the CDR3 is TGTGCCAGCAGAGGGACAGGGGTTAGGAGCACCGGGGAGCTGTTTTTT.